This T cell receptor beta chain was observed in a study of cytomegalovirus exposure and HLA in healthy donors. Trimming at V came to 3 bases and at J to 0 bases, leaving 5 bases not matched to a gene. This CDR3 has 17 residues. From germline, CDR1 is SEHNR and CDR2 FQNEAQ (reference sequence). Generated by immunoSEQ multiplex PCR, the TCRdb table keeps only in-frame clones and is missing some. The sample has approximately 160,000 clones; about 90% are singletons. The rearrangement links TRBV7-9 to TRBJ1-5; 10 positions match TRBD1. The sample comprised PBMCs. The sequence derives from a woman aged 18-29 years in good health and CMV-seropositive. The CDR3 sequence is CASSLGQGINSNQPQHF. CDR3 in DNA: TGTGCCAGCAGCTTGGGACAGGGGATAAATAGCAATCAGCCCCAGCATTTT.